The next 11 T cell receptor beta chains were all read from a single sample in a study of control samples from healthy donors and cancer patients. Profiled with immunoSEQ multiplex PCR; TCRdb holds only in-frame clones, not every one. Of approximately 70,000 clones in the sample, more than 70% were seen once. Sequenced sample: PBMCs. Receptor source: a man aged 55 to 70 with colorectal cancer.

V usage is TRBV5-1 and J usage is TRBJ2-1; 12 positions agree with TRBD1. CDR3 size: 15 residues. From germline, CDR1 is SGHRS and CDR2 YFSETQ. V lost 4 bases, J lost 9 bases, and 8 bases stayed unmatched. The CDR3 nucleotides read TGCGCCAGCAGCCACGGGACAGGGGGCTGGAGTGAGCAGTTCTTC. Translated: CASSHGTGGWSEQFF.

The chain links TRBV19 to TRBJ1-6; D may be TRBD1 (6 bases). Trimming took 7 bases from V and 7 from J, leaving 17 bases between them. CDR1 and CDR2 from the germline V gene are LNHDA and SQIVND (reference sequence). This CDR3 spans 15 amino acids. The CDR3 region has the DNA TGTGCCAGTAAAAGGGGGGGTTCGGAAAATTCACCCCTCCACTTT. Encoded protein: CASKRGGSENSPLHF.

Here the CDR3 DNA reads TGTGCCACCAGCAGAGAGACGACTTTCTTT. Amino acid sequence: CATSRETTFF. The rearrangement joins TRBV15 to TRBJ1-1; no firm D call. The germline V gene encodes CDR1 LNHNV and CDR2 YYDKDF (reference sequence). The germline V and J ends were trimmed by 0 bases and 12 bases, with 5 bases remaining between them. The CDR3 is 10 residues long.

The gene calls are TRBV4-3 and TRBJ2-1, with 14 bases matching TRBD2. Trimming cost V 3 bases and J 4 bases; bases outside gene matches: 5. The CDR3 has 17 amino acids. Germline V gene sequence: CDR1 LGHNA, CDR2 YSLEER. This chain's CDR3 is CASSQDGLAGGYNEQFF. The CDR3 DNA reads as TGCGCCAGCAGCCAGGATGGACTAGCGGGGGGATACAATGAGCAGTTCTTC.

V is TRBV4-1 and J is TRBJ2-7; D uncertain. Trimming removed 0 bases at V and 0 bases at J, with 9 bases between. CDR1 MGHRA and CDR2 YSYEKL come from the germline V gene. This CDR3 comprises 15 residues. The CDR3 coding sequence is TGCGCCAGCAGCCAAGAGGCCGGAATCTCCTACGAGCAGTACTTC. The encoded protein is CASSQEAGISYEQYF.

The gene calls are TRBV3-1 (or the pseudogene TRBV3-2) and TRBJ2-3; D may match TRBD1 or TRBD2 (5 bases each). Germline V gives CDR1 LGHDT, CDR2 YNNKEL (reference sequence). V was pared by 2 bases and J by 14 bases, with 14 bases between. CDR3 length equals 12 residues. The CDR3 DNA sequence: TGTGCCAGCAGCCAAACCGGGACGAATCCGTATTTT. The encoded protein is CASSQTGTNPYF.

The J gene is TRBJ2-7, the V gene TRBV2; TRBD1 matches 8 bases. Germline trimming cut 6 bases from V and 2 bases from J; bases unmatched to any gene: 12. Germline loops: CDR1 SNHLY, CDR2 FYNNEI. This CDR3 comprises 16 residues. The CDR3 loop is CASRPETGVGAYEQYF. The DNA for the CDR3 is TGTGCCAGCAGGCCTGAGACAGGGGTAGGCGCCTACGAGCAGTACTTC.

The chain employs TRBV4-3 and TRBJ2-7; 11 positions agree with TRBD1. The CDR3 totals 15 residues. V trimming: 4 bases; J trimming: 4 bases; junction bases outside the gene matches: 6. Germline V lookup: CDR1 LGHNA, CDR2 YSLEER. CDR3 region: CASSLDRGRMYEQYF. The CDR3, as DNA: TGCGCCAGCAGCCTGGACAGGGGGCGCATGTACGAGCAGTACTTC.

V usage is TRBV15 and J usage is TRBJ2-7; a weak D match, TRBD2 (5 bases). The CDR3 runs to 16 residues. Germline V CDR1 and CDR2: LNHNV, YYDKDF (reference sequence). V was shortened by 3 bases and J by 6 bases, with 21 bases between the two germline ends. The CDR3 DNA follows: TGTGCCACCAGCAGGTGCGGGCCTCAGAAGGTAAGCGAGCAGTACTTC. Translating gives CATSRCGPQKVSEQYF.

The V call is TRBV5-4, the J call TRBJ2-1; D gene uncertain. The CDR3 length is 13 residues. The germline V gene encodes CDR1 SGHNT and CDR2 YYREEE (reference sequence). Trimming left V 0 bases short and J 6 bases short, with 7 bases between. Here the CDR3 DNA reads TGTGCCAGCAGCTTGGACAATTTCAATGAGCAGTTCTTC. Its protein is CASSLDNFNEQFF.

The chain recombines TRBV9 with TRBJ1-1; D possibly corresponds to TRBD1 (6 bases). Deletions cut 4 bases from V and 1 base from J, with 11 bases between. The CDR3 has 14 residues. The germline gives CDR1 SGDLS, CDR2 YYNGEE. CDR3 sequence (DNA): TGTGCCAGCAGCTCACAGGGCAGGAACACTGAAGCTTTCTTT. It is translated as CASSSQGRNTEAFF.